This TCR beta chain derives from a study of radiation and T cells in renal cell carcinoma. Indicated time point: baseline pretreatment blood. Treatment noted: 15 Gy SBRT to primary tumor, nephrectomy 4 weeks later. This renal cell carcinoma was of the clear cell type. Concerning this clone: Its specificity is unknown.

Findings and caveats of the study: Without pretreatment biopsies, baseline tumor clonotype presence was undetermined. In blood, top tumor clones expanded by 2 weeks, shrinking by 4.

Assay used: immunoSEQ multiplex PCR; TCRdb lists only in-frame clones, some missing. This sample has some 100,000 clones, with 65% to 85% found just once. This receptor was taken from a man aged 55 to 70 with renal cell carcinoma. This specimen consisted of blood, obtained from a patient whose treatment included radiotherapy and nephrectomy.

CDR3 nucleotide sequence: TGCAGTGCTAGTTCCCTTGTAGAGCAGTTCTTC. This encodes CSASSLVEQFF. The chain recombines TRBV20-1 with TRBJ2-1; D is unclear. CDR1 and CDR2 from the germline V gene are DFQATT and SNEGSKA (reference sequence). V was clipped by 3 bases and J by 10 bases, with 10 bases between them. The CDR3 is 11 amino acids.